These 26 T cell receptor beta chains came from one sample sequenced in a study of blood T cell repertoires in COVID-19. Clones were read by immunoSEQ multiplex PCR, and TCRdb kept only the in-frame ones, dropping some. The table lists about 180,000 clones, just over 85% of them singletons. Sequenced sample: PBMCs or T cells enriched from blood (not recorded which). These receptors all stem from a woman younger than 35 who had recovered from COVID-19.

The CDR3 bases are TGTGCCAGCAGTGCTTATCCCGGGACAGGGGGCGGTGGCTACACCTTC. Translating gives CASSAYPGTGGGGYTF. The chain employs TRBV6-1 and TRBJ1-2; 12 bases fit TRBD1. This CDR3 is built from 16 residues. V lost 4 bases to trimming and J lost 7 bases; unmatched junction nucleotides: 10. CDR1 and CDR2 from the germline V gene are MNHNS and SASEGT.

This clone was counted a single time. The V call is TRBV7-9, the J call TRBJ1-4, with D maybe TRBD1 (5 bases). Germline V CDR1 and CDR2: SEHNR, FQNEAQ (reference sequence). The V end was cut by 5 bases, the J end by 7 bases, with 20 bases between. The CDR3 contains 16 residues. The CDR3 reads CASSPGWEGAFEKLFF. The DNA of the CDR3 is TGTGCCAGCAGCCCTGGGTGGGAAGGGGCTTTTGAAAAACTGTTTTTT.

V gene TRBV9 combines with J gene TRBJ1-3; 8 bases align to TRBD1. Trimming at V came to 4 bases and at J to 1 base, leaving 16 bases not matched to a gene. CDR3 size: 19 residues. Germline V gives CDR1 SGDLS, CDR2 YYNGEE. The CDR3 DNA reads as TGTGCCAGCAGCCCTCGAGGAGCCGACAGGGGCATGTCTGGAAACACCATATATTTT. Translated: CASSPRGADRGMSGNTIYF.

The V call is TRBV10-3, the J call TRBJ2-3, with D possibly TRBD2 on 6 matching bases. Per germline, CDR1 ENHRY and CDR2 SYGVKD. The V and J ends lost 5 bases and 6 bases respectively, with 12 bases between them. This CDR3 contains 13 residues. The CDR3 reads CAISPGGTDTQYF. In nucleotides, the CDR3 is TGTGCCATCAGTCCCGGGGGTACCGATACGCAGTATTTT.

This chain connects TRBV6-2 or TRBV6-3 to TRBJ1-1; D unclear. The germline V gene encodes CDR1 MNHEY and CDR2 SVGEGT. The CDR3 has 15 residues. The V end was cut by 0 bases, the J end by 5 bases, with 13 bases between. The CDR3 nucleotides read TGTGCCAGCAGTTACTCGAGACAAGTGGGTACTGAAGCTTTCTTT. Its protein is CASSYSRQVGTEAFF.

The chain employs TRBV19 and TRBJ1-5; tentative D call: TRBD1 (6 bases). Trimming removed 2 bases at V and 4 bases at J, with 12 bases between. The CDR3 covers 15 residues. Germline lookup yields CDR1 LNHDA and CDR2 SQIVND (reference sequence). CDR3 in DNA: TGTGCCAGTAGTATATCGGGACACCCTAATCAGCCCCAGCATTTT. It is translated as CASSISGHPNQPQHF.

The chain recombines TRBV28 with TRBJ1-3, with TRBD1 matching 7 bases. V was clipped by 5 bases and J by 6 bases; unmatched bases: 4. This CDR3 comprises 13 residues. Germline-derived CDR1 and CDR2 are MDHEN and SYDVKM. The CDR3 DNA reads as TGTGCCAGCAGTCCGACAGGGTTAAACACCATATATTTT. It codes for CASSPTGLNTIYF.

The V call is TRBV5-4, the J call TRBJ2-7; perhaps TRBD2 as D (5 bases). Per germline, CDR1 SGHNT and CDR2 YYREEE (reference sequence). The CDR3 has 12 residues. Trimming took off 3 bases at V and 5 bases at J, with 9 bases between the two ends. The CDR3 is CASSSVGDEQYF. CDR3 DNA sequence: TGTGCCAGCAGCTCGGTCGGGGACGAGCAGTACTTC.

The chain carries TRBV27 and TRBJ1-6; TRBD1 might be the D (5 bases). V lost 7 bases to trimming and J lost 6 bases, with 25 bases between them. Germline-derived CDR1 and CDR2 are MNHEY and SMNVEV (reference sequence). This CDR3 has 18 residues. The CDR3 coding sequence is TGTGCCAGCATTAAGACAGAAGATGGATCCCATGGTAATTCACCCCTCCACTTT. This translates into CASIKTEDGSHGNSPLHF.

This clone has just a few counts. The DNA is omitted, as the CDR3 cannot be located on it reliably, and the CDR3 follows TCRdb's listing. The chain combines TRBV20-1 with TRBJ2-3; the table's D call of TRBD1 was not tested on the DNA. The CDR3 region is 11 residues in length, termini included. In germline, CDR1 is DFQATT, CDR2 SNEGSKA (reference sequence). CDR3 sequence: CSASFGSGAYF.

The CDR3 bases are TGTGCCAGCAGTTCCGGGACAGGGGGCGGTTCACCCCTCCACTTT. It specifies CASSSGTGGGSPLHF. The chain links TRBV6-2 or TRBV6-3 to TRBJ1-6; 12 nucleotides match TRBD1. The ends lost 4 bases at V and 9 bases at J; junction bases unmatched: 4. The CDR3 has 15 residues. Germline values: CDR1 MNHEY, CDR2 SVGEGT.

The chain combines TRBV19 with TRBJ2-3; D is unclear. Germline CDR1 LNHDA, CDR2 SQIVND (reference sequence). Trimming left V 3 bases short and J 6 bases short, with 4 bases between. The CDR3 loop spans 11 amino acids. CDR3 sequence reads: CASSITDTQYF. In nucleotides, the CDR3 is TGTGCCAGTAGTATTACTGATACGCAGTATTTT.

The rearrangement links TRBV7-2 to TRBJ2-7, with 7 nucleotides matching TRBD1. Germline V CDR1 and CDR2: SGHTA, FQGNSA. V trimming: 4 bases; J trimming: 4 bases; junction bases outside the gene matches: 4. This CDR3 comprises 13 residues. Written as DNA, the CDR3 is TGTGCCAGCAGCTCGAACAGGGGTTACGAGCAGTACTTC. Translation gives CASSSNRGYEQYF.

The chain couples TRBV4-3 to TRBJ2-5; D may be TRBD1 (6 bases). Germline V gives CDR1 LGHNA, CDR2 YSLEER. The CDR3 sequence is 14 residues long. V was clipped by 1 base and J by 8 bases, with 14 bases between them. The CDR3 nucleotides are TGCGCCAGCAGCCAAGGAATAGGGGGTTCTACCCAGTACTTC. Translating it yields CASSQGIGGSTQYF.

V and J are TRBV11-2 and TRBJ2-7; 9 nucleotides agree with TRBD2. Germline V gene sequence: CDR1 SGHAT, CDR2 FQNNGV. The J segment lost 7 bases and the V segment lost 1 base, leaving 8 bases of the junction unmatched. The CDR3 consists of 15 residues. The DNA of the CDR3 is TGTGCCAGCAGCTTAGCTGTGGGACTAGCTAGTGAGCAGTACTTC. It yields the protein CASSLAVGLASEQYF.

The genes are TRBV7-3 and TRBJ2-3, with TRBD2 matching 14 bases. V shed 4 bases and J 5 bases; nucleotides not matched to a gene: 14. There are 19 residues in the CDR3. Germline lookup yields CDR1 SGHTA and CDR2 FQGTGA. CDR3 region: CASSSTGTSGSLVGDTQYF. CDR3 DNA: TGTGCCAGCAGCTCCACCGGGACTAGCGGGAGTTTGGTTGGAGATACGCAGTATTTT.

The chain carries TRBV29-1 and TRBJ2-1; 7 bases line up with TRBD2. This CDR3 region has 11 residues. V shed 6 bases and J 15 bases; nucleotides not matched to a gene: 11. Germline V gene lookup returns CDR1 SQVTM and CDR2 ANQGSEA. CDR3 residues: CSVETGGSPFF. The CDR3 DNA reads TGCAGCGTAGAAACGGGAGGCTCACCGTTCTTC.

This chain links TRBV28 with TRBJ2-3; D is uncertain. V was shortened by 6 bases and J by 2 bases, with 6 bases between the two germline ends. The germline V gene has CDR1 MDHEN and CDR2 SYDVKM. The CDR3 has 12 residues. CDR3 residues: CASREHTDTQYF. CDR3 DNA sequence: TGTGCCAGCAGGGAGCACACAGATACGCAGTATTTT.

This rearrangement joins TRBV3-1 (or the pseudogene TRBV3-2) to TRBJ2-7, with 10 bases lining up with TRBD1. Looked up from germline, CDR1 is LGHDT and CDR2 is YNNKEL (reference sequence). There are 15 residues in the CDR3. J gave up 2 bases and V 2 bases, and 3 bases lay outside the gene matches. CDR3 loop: CASSQLGQGAYEQYF. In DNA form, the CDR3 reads TGTGCCAGCAGCCAACTTGGACAGGGGGCCTACGAGCAGTACTTC.

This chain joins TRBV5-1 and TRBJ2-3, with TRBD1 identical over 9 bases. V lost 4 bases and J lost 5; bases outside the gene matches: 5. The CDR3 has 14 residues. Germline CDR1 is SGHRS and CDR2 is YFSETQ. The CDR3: CASSVGQGKDTQYF. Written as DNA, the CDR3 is TGCGCCAGCAGCGTGGGACAGGGAAAAGATACGCAGTATTTT. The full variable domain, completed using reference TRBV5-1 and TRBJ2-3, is KAGVTQTPRYLIKTRGQQVTLSCSPISGHRSVSWYQQTPGQGLQFLFEYFSETQRNKGNFPGRFSGRQFSNSRSEMNVSTLELGDSALYLCASSVGQGKDTQYFGPGTRLTVL.

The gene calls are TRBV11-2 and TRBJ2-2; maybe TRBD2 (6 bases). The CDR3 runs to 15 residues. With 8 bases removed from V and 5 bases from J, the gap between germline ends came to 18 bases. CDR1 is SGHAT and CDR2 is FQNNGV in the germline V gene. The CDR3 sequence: CASGPGSLLTGELFF. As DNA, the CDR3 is TGTGCCAGCGGGCCCGGGAGCCTTTTAACCGGGGAGCTGTTTTTT. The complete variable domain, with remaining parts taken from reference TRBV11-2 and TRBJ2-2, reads EAGVAQSPRYKIIEKRQSVAFWCNPISGHATLYWYQQILGQGPKLLIQFQNNGVVDDSQLPKDRFSAERLKGVDSTLKIQPAKLEDSAVYLCASGPGSLLTGELFFGEGSRLTVL.

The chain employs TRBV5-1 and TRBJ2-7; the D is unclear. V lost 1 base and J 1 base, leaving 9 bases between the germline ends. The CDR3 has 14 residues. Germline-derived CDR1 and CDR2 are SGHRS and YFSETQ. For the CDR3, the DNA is TGCGCCAGCAGCTTGCTTTCCCAGTCCTACGAGCAGTACTTC. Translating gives CASSLLSQSYEQYF.

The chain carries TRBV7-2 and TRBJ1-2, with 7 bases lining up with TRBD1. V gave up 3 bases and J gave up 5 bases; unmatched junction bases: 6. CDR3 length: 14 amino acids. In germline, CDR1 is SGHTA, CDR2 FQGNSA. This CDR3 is CASSFGTVLYGYTF. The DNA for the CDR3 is TGTGCCAGCAGCTTCGGGACAGTTCTTTATGGCTACACCTTC. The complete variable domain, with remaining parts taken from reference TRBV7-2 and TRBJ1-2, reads GAGVSQSPSNKVTEKGKDVELRCDPISGHTALYWYRQSLGQGLEFLIYFQGNSAPDKSGLPSDRFSAERTGGSVSTLTIQRTQQEDSAVYLCASSFGTVLYGYTFGSGTRLTVV.

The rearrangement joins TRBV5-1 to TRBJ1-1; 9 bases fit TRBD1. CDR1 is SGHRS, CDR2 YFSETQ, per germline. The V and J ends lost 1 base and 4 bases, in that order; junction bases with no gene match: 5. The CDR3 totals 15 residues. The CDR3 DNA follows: TGCGCCAGCAGCTTGTCCGGGACAGGGCTCACTGAAGCTTTCTTT. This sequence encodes CASSLSGTGLTEAFF.

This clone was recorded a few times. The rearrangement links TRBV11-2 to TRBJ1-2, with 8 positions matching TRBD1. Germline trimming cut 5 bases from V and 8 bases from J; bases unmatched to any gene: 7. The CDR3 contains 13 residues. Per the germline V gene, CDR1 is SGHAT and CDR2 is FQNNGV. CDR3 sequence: CASSPETGVGYTF. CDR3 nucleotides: TGTGCCAGCAGCCCAGAGACAGGGGTCGGCTACACCTTC.

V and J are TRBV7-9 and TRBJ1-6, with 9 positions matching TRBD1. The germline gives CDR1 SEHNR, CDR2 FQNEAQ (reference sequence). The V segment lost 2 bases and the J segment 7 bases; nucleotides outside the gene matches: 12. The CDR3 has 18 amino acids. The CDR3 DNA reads TGTGCCAGCAGCTTACTTGATCCCGGGACAGGGTTCAATTCACCCCTCCACTTT. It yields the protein CASSLLDPGTGFNSPLHF.